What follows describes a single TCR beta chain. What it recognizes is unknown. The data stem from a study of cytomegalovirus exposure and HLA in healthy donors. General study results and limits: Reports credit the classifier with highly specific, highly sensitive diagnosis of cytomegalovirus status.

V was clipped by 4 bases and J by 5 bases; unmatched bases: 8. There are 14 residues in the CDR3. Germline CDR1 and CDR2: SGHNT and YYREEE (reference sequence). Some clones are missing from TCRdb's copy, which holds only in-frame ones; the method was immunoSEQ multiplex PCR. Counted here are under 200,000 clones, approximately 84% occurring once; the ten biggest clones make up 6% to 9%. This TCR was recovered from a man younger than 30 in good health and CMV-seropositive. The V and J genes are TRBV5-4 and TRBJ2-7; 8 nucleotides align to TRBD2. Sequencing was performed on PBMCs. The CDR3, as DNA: TGTGCCAGCAGCCCGGGGGGGGGACCGGACGAGCAGTACTTC. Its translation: CASSPGGGPDEQYF.